The text below deals with one TCR beta chain. Antigen unknown. This entry is derived from a study of cytomegalovirus exposure and HLA in healthy donors. The PCR made use of 60 Vbeta and 13 Jbeta primers. The data were produced by immunoSEQ multiplex PCR, yet TCRdb's version contains in-frame clones alone and is incomplete. This repertoire shows approximately 150,000 clones, approximately 80% found once; its top ten account for around 2.5%. This CDR3 region has 14 residues. Trimming took 6 bases from V and 7 from J, leaving 16 bases between them. Germline CDR1 MNHEY, CDR2 SVGAGI. The study, taken as a whole, reports: In a later analysis, a missense DCLRE1C variant was linked to TCR beta V- and J-gene trimming. Indistinguishable V segments such as TRBV6-2 and TRBV6-3 were excluded. Most likely, a cluster of highly shared sequence variants arose as a sequencing artifact. Analyses of presence and absence presupposed an approximately uniform sequencing depth across donors.

What was sequenced was PBMCs. V usage is TRBV6-5 and J usage is TRBJ2-1; D may be TRBD1 (5 bases). The origin of this receptor is a male donor in good health and CMV-seronegative. CDR3: CASRIQARPNEQFF. DNA for the CDR3: TGTGCCAGCAGAATACAGGCCCGACCTAATGAGCAGTTCTTC.